This entry concerns a single T cell receptor (beta chain). No antigen is known for it. The data stem from a study of cytomegalovirus exposure and HLA in healthy donors (dated by TCRdb to the late 2010s). As for the study more broadly: An earlier analysis of a few hundred of the donors reported approximately 280 Gb of sequence data and 117 million unique TCR beta sequences obtained from around 170 million T cells. To predict cytomegalovirus infection status, the study brought together high-throughput TCR immunosequencing, statistical association of individual TCRs with disease status, and machine learning. An early release that covered about 600 HLA-typed donors contained 250 to 350 gigabases of sequencing data and approximately 85 million unique TCR sequences. A later genetic analysis used genome-wide SNP genotypes for about 65% of the 666 donors, treating that subset as a discovery cohort. Donor age, sex, ethnicity and CMV serostatus were collected together with the repertoire data. A later analysis re-analyzed previously published TCR beta repertoires from 550 to 700 donors and added high-resolution HLA genotyping to study TCR occurrence patterns. A separate validation cohort of approximately 130 different subjects was used in addition to the approximately 700-subject first cohort. The later analysis used no new phenotypic data to find candidate immune exposures, relying instead on TCR beta sequences and their occurrence across donors. Typing coverage varied by locus: roughly 620-640 donors for A, B, C, DRB1 and DQB1; roughly 500 for DQA1; about 600 for DPA1; around 450 for DPB1. All discovery cohort repertoires had been generated using a single sequencing platform. The aim of the study was to test whether cataloging public T cell receptors could identify signatures of past pathogen exposure. Using immunosequencing, the study profiled T cell repertoires from about 610 subjects and related those repertoires to cytomegalovirus serostatus. An earlier analysis of about 600 of the donors used high-throughput TCR beta sequencing to judge whether each TCR beta V gene segment behaved as functional or pseudogenic. Across around 400 genotyped donors of the cohort, an average of approximately 200,000 unique TCR beta nucleotide sequences per donor were sequenced, and approximately 17% of those sequences were non-productive. Class I and class II HLA loci were covered by the typing at four-digit resolution. A handful of DR-DQ haplotypes were handled as single units for association and clustering because linkage in the cohort was strong. Among the approximately 420 genotyped donors, more than 70% belonged to the genetic ancestry cluster associated with self-reported Caucasian donors.

Overall results and qualifications from the work: In a later analysis, the rate of TCR association differed among HLA loci, with DRB1 alleles having the most associated TCRs and HLA-C alleles having the fewest. In vitro tests confirmed that a few of the cytomegalovirus-associated TCR beta chains recognize cytomegalovirus antigens. In a later analysis, several top co-occurrence clusters were reported to appear linked to parvovirus B19, influenza, CMV and Epstein-Barr virus. In the study, 164 TCR beta chains were listed as associated with cytomegalovirus. A group of highly shared sequence variants was considered likely to be a technical artifact of the sequencing pipeline. It was suggested by the authors that the approach could potentially be generalized to other disease states and immunological phenotypes. For the cohort, immune exposure information was limited to CMV serostatus. In a later analysis, most CMV-associated TCR beta chains were found to appear HLA-restricted, with HLA associations seemingly driven largely by CMV exposure. V-gene and J-gene trimming of TCR beta chains was associated with a missense DCLRE1C variant in a later genetic analysis, and the association was replicated in an independent cohort. A further reported finding was that TCR beta sequences accurately predicted the HLA-A and HLA-B alleles for most subjects in the first cohort. Specific HLA alleles were associated with 16,951 TCR beta sequences at a false discovery rate of 0.05 in a later analysis. This cohort had only TCR beta chains sequenced, and the lack of alpha or paired-chain data limited which features could be detected. In a later genetic analysis, fewer N-insertions in productive TCRs were reported among donors in an Asian-associated ancestry cluster than the approximately 630-donor mean. Broadly in line with IMGT annotations, most TCR beta V segments showed up in productive rearrangements about 87% or about 30% of the time in an earlier analysis of 587 of the donors. HLA typing was unavailable for some donors at each locus, so association tests used only the typed subset. Because counts were too low, under 20 rarely observed V segments, including chromosome 9 orphons, were left out of the earlier analysis of over 550 of the donors. Cytomegalovirus status was reported to be diagnosed by the classifier with high specificity and sensitivity in both the original and validation cohorts. A later analysis found that HLA-associated TCR beta chains were more clonally expanded and had lower generation probabilities than equally common non-associated chains. Correlated functional status among segregating V segments might be attributable to linkage disequilibrium, but an unknown experimental factor could not be ruled out. Most TCR sequences were seen in very few donors, while some public TCRs were found in many individuals. When HLA alleles, especially DR and DQ, strongly co-occurred, attributing TCR associations to individual alleles was difficult. Roughly uniform sequencing depth across donors was assumed in presence/absence analyses, although this assumption may not hold.

The cohort consisted of 650 to 850 healthy bone marrow donors. At the time of sampling, every cohort member was nominally healthy, though immune exposures that went unrecorded were likely present. The donor was CMV seropositive and belonged to the group of about 290 seropositive cohort members. A peripheral blood sample was provided by each donor, and peripheral blood mononuclear cells were used for TCR beta sequencing. Genomic DNA was extracted from the blood cell samples with the Qiagen DNeasy Blood Extraction Kit. Libraries were prepared through the immunoSEQ multiplex PCR assay. For the multiplex PCR, a mixture combining 60 forward primers for TCR Vbeta segments and 13 reverse primers for TCR Jbeta segments was used. A multiplex PCR assay on genomic DNA amplified the CDR3 region of rearranged TCR beta genes. Amplified TCR beta libraries were sequenced as 87-base-pair reads on the Illumina HiSeq System. In the original analysis: A later analysis counted about 80 million unique TCR beta chains across the 550 to 800 repertoires, and some 11 million of these chains were shared by at least two donors. Raw reads were error-corrected and collapsed into unique sequences by a nearest-neighbor algorithm in which closely related sequences were merged to remove PCR and sequencing errors. Alignment of CDR3 sequences to IMGT reference sequences was used to assign V, D and J gene segments. For a sequence to be retained, at least a six-nucleotide match to both a V gene segment and a J gene segment was required. A rearrangement counted as productive if the CDR3 had no stop codons and remained in frame with V and J, and every other rearrangement counted as non-productive. CDR3 was defined by IMGT convention, running from the second conserved V-encoded cysteine to the conserved J-encoded phenylalanine. Sequences without an unambiguous match to a single V gene segment were excluded from the earlier analysis of several hundred of the donors. An earlier analysis of several hundred of the donors classified V segments as functional when productive rearrangements were above 56.7% and as segregating when the standard deviation between donors was above 5%. To diagnose cytomegalovirus status from the catalog of TCR beta chain sequences, a statistical classification framework was built. In a later analysis, V and J genes were assigned by comparing TCR nucleotide sequences against IMGT/GENE-DB human TR gene sequences. A later analysis assigned CDR3 sequences and most-parsimonious VDJ recombination scenarios with the TCRdist pipeline. In a later analysis, each TCR beta chain was defined by its CDR3 amino acid sequence together with its V-gene family, and reads lacking a unique V-gene family were excluded. To address suspected cross-contamination and a sequencing artifact, a later analysis removed a few hundred highly shared, low-generation-probability nucleotide sequences. In a later analysis, a clonal expansion index for each public chain was calculated from normalized within-repertoire ranks of inferred template counts. A later analysis computed generation probabilities with a VDJ recombination model fitted to out-of-frame rearrangements, and checked the results against IGoR. In a later analysis, TCR-TCR, TCR-HLA and TCR-CMV co-occurrence was scored with hypergeometric tests, and a repertoire-size bias correction was applied to TCR pairs. In a later analysis, false discovery rates were estimated by permuting HLA or CMV assignments 20 times. A later analysis grouped co-occurring TCRs with DBSCAN, adding TCRdist sequence similarity when clustering within HLA-allele-positive subsets. Repertoires with fewer than 30,000 or more than 120,000 public chains were left out of co-occurrence clustering, as were four to six repertoires with anomalous nucleotide sharing. TCRdb provides this immuneACCESS table in a form limited to in-frame rearrangements. Some clones are lacking; in checked studies, under half of them reflect an unresolved V gene, and why the rest are absent is not known. For V, J and clone size, that table is used; D and trimming come from the DNA. The sample table on file contains 40,000 to 60,000 clones. Together, the top ten hold 5.5% to 6.5% of the sample.

The sequence derives from a male donor in good health and CMV-seropositive. The sequenced sample consisted of PBMCs.

The DNA reads as follows: TGTGCCAGCAGCCAACCTAACGACGGAGTGAACACTGAAGCTTTCTTT. Translated, it gives CASSQPNDGVNTEAFF. Recombination linked TRBV4-2 to TRBJ1-1, with no D gene named confidently. Trimming at the junction amounts to 2 bases on V and 0 bases on J, and the germline ends lie 13 bases apart. The CDR3 measures 16 amino acids from cysteine to phenylalanine. Only the CDR3 part of the read is kept: 48 bases, read in frame from the first base. For CDR1 and CDR2, the germline V gene lists LGHNA and YNFKEQ.